The 5 T cell receptor beta chains listed next were all sequenced from one sample in a study of identical twins. Using its own MiXCR run on the 5' RACE reads, TCRdb lists one record per CDR3 protein. The sample lists 200,000 to 300,000 distinct CDR3 sequences, about 13% occurring once. The sample was also reused in another study, on yellow fever vaccine responses in identical twins.

Material: memory (CD45RO+) T cells sorted from blood. Receptor source: a woman aged 18-29 years in good health.

The sample holds a few counts of this clonotype. This chain joins TRBV20-1 and TRBJ2-3; the match to TRBD2 covers 11 bases. CDR3 length equals 14 residues. V dropped 8 bases and J dropped 6; count of bases not matched to a gene: 10. Germline values: CDR1 DFQATT, CDR2 SNEGSKA (reference sequence). DNA of the CDR3: TGCAGTCCACTTAGCGGGGGGGCAGGCGATACGCAGTATTTT. It is translated as CSPLSGGAGDTQYF.

This sequence joins TRBV6-5 and TRBJ2-6; 8 positions agree with TRBD1. Trimming at V came to 2 bases and at J to 0 bases, leaving 3 bases not matched to a gene. This CDR3 region has 17 residues. Germline V gives CDR1 MNHEY, CDR2 SVGAGI. The CDR3 DNA reads TGTGCCAGCAGTTACACAACAGGGGGCTCTGGGGCCAACGTCCTGACTTTC. This translates into CASSYTTGGSGANVLTF.

This clonotype was observed many times. V gene TRBV6-2 or TRBV6-3 combines with J gene TRBJ1-5; 7 bases align to TRBD1. CDR1 and CDR2 from the germline V gene are MNHEY and SVGEGT. V shed 5 bases and J 6 bases; nucleotides not matched to a gene: 10. The CDR3 loop spans 15 amino acids. The CDR3 sequence: CASSLGGGGFQPQHF. CDR3 coding DNA: TGTGCCAGCAGTCTGGGCGGAGGGGGCTTTCAGCCCCAGCATTTT.

This clonotype was found a few times. The chain joins TRBV5-1 to TRBJ2-5, with a tentative D call TRBD1 (6 bases). This CDR3 has 14 amino acids. Between the trimmed V and J ends, which lost 3 bases and 2 bases, there was a span of 11 bases. The germline CDR1 and CDR2 sequences are SGHRS and YFSETQ. CDR3 sequence (DNA): TGCGCCAGCAGCTGGGGGCAGAAACAAGAGACCCAGTACTTC. It yields the protein CASSWGQKQETQYF.

This clonotype was seen a handful of times. This chain joins TRBV29-1 and TRBJ2-5; D is perhaps TRBD2 (6 bases). The CDR3 covers 12 residues. CDR1 and CDR2 from the germline V gene are SQVTM and ANQGSEA. V was shortened by 5 bases and J by 1 base, with 8 bases between the two germline ends. CDR3: CSVHGSQETQYF. The CDR3 nucleotides are TGCAGCGTTCACGGGAGCCAAGAGACCCAGTACTTC.